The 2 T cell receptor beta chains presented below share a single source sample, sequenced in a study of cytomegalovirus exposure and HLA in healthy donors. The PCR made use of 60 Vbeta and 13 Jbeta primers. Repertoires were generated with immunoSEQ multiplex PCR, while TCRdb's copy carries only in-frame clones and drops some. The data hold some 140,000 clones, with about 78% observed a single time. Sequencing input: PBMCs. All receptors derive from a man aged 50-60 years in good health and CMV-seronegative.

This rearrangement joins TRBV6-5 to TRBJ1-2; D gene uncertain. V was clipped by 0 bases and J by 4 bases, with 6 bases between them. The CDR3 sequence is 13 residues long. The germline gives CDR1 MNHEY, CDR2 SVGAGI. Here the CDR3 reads CASSYSTIYGYTF. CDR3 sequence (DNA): TGTGCCAGCAGTTACTCAACAATCTATGGCTACACCTTC.

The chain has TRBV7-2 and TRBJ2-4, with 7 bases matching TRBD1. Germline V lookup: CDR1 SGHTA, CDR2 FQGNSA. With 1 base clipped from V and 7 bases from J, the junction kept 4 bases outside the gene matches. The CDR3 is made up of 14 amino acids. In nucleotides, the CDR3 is TGTGCCAGCAGCTTAGGGTCCAGGGGGAACATTCAGTACTTC. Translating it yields CASSLGSRGNIQYF.